Here is one TCR beta chain with its context. These data belong to a study of blood T cell repertoires in COVID-19. Study context: From the United States, Italy and Spain came samples of acute and convalescent COVID-19.

Clones were sequenced by immunoSEQ multiplex PCR, and TCRdb holds only the in-frame ones, with some missing. Here the sample spans around 99,000 clones, approximately 88% being singletons. The V gene lost 7 bases and the J gene lost 7 bases, with 14 bases spanning the gap. CDR1 and CDR2 from the germline V gene are MDHEN and SYDVKM. CDR3 length equals 14 residues. Sequencing was performed on peripheral blood. The TCR originated in a man aged 50-60 years with active or convalescent COVID-19. The chain couples TRBV28 to TRBJ1-6, with no clear D. The CDR3 sequence: CASKPVELNSPLHF. CDR3 nucleotide sequence: TGTGCCAGCAAGCCGGTTGAACTAAATTCACCCCTCCACTTT.